The T cell receptor (beta chain) described here comes from a study of blood T cell repertoires in COVID-19. Germline V gene data show CDR1 as LGHNA and CDR2 as YSLEER. The length of the CDR3 is 14 residues. Trimming left V 2 bases short and J 2 bases short, with 9 bases between. The table came from immunoSEQ multiplex PCR; TCRdb's copy has only in-frame clones and leaves some out. The profile covers some 400,000 clones, with about 89% appearing a single time and more than 9% taken by the ten largest. The sample taken for sequencing was peripheral blood. This sequence originates from a woman aged 30 to 39 with COVID-19, enrolled during active disease. The rearrangement joins TRBV4-3 to TRBJ1-2; no clear D. The chain's CDR3 is CASSQKTGNYGYTF. Here the CDR3 DNA reads TGCGCCAGCAGCCAAAAAACGGGGAACTATGGCTACACCTTC.